Listed below are T cell receptor beta chains from one sample, sequenced in a study of blood T cell repertoires in COVID-19. Sequencing was performed with immunoSEQ multiplex PCR; in TCRdb, only in-frame clones are kept and a portion is missing. The sample shows under 250,000 clones, about nine tenths of them seen only once. The source material was peripheral blood. Every receptor here comes from a man between 60 and 75 years old who had recovered from COVID-19. Each CDR3 is given with its conserved first and last residue. The order of the fields is D gene, V gene, clone size, J gene, CDR3 protein, CDR3 DNA. The D gene is left open where the match is weak. Clone size, where shown, is once, few, many, or a class for clones that have expanded.

.	TRBV19	.	TRBJ2-7	CASSIRQAYEQYF	TGTGCCAGTAGTATCAGGCAAGCCTACGAGCAGTACTTC
.	TRBV27	.	TRBJ2-2	CASSLLGGNSPGELFF	TGTGCCAGCAGTTTATTGGGAGGAAATAGTCCCGGGGAGCTGTTTTTT
TRBD1	TRBV9	.	TRBJ2-7	CASSVGTASYEQYF	TGTGCCAGCAGCGTCGGGACAGCGAGTTACGAGCAGTACTTC
.	TRBV5-1	.	TRBJ2-3	CASSQALYLSTDTQYF	TGCGCCAGCAGCCAAGCACTCTACTTAAGCACAGATACGCAGTATTTT
.	TRBV7-2	.	TRBJ2-1	CASSFETVYNEQFF	TGTGCCAGCAGCTTTGAGACTGTCTACAATGAGCAGTTCTTC
.	TRBV7-9	.	TRBJ2-5	CASSLAPQVQETQYF	TGTGCCAGCAGCTTAGCCCCCCAGGTACAAGAGACCCAGTACTTC
TRBD1	TRBV27	.	TRBJ2-7	CASSRTWTGISYEQYF	TGTGCCAGCAGTCGCACATGGACAGGCATCTCCTACGAGCAGTACTTC
.	TRBV19	few	TRBJ2-7	CASSIPGVYEQYF	TGTGCCAGTAGTATCCCAGGGGTCTACGAGCAGTACTTC
TRBD1	TRBV6-4	.	TRBJ1-1	CATDRVRGNTEAFF	TGTGCCACCGACAGGGTGAGAGGGAACACTGAAGCTTTCTTT
TRBD1	TRBV3-1/TRBV3-2	once	TRBJ2-5	CASSRRTGGIETQYF	TGTGCCAGCAGCCGGCGGACAGGGGGCATCGAGACCCAGTACTTC
.	TRBV7-2	once	TRBJ2-7	CASSLNRDLYEQYF	TGTGCCAGCAGCTTGAACAGGGATCTATACGAGCAGTACTTC
.	TRBV6-6	.	TRBJ1-1	CASSYGQGGTEAFF	TGTGCCAGCAGTTACGGGCAGGGTGGCACTGAAGCTTTCTTT
.	TRBV10-3	.	TRBJ2-2	CAISEGAGTNTGELFF	TGTGCCATCAGTGAAGGAGCCGGGACGAACACCGGGGAGCTGTTTTTT
TRBD1	TRBV28	.	TRBJ2-7	CASSLRGYEQYF	TGTGCCAGCAGTCTCAGGGGGTACGAGCAGTACTTC
.	TRBV6-5	.	TRBJ2-5	CANARWTYQETQYF	TGTGCCAACGCCAGGTGGACTTACCAAGAGACCCAGTACTTC
TRBD1	TRBV7-9	.	TRBJ1-5	CASSFYRGQGNQPQHF	TGTGCCAGCAGCTTTTATAGGGGGCAAGGCAATCAGCCCCAGCATTTT
.	TRBV5-1	once	TRBJ1-2	CASSTQGKFYGYTF	TGCGCCAGCAGTACACAGGGCAAATTTTATGGCTACACCTTC
TRBD2	TRBV7-8	.	TRBJ2-1	CASSLATSGGAKEQFF	TGTGCCAGCAGCTTAGCGACTAGCGGGGGGGCGAAGGAGCAGTTCTTC
.	TRBV19	.	TRBJ1-5	CASSSSFLVSGVNQPQHF	TGTGCCAGTAGCTCTTCCTTTTTAGTGTCAGGGGTCAATCAGCCCCAGCATTTT
.	TRBV6-6	.	TRBJ2-2	CASSSPGTLNTGELFF	TGTGCCAGCAGTTCACCCGGGACACTTAACACCGGGGAGCTGTTTTTT
.	TRBV27	.	TRBJ2-3	CASSAKGGQSTDTQYF	TGTGCCAGCAGTGCGAAGGGCGGGCAAAGCACAGATACGCAGTATTTT
TRBD2	TRBV7-3	few	TRBJ2-1	CASSPIAGGVAYNEQFF	TGTGCCAGCAGCCCCATAGCGGGAGGGGTGGCCTACAATGAGCAGTTCTTC
TRBD2	TRBV3-1/TRBV3-2	.	TRBJ2-1	CASSQVSGGTYNEQFF	TGTGCCAGCAGCCAAGTTAGCGGGGGGACTTACAATGAGCAGTTCTTC
.	TRBV27	.	TRBJ2-3	CASSLMASTDTQYF	TGTGCCAGCAGTTTAATGGCTAGCACAGATACGCAGTATTTT
.	TRBV6-6	.	TRBJ1-1	CASSGRGTEAFF	TGTGCCAGCAGCGGTCGGGGTACTGAAGCTTTCTTT
TRBD1	TRBV6-5	few	TRBJ1-2	CASRRGQGTGYTF	TGTGCCAGCAGAAGGGGACAGGGAACTGGCTACACCTTC
.	TRBV12-5	.	TRBJ1-2	CASGAARGSGGYTF	TGTGCTAGTGGCGCGGCACGGGGGAGCGGTGGCTACACCTTC
TRBD1	TRBV15	.	TRBJ2-7	CATSRAGTGAEEQYF	TGTGCCACCAGCAGAGCCGGGACAGGGGCCGAAGAGCAGTACTTC
TRBD2	TRBV2	.	TRBJ2-1	CASSEQGGVGEQFF	TGTGCCAGCAGTGAACAGGGAGGGGTAGGAGAGCAGTTCTTC
TRBD1	TRBV11-1	.	TRBJ2-7	CASSPGRDRAYEQYF	TGTGCCAGCAGCCCCGGCCGGGACAGGGCCTACGAGCAGTACTTC
TRBD1	TRBV27	.	TRBJ2-7	CASTGGYEQYF	TGTGCCAGCACAGGGGGATACGAGCAGTACTTC
.	TRBV5-6	.	TRBJ1-5	CASSRLGRGGNQPQHF	TGTGCCAGCAGCAGGCTCGGTCGGGGGGGCAATCAGCCCCAGCATTTT
.	TRBV6-5	.	TRBJ2-1	CASRLTTGSYNEQFF	TGTGCCAGCAGGCTCACGACAGGCTCCTACAATGAGCAGTTCTTC